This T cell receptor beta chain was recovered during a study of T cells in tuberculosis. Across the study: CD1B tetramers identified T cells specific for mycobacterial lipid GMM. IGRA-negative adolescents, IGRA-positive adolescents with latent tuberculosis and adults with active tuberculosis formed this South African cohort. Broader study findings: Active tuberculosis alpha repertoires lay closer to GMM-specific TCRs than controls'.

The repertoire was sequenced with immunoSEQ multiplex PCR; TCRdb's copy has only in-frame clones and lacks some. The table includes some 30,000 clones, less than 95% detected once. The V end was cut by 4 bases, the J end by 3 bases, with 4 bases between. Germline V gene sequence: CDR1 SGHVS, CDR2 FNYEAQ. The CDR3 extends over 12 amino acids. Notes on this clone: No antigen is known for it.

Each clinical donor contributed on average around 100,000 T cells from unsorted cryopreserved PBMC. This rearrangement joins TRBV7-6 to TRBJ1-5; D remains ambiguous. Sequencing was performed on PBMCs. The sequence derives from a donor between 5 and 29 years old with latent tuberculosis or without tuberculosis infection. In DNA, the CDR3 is TGTGCCAGCAGCTCCCTCAATCAGCCCCAGCATTTT. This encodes CASSSLNQPQHF.